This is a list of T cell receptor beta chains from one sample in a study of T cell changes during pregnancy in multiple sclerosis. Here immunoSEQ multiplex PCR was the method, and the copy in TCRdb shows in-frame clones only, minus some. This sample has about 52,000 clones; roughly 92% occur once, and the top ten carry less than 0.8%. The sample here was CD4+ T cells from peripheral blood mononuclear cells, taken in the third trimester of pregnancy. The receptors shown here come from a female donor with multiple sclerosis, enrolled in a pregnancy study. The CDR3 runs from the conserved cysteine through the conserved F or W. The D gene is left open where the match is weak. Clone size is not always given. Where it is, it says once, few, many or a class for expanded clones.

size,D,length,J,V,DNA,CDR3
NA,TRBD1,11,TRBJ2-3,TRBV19,TGTGCCACCAGGGGGACAGATACGCAGTATTTT,CATRGTDTQYF
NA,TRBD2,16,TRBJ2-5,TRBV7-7,TGTGCCAGCAGCTTGGGGGGAGGGCGGGGACAAGAGACCCAGTACTTC,CASSLGGGRGQETQYF
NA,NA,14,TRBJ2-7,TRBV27,TGTGCCAGCAGTGTCCAGGGGATCCCCTACGAGCAGTACTTC,CASSVQGIPYEQYF
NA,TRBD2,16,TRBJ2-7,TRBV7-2,TGTGCCAGCAGCTCCGGCAGCGGGGGGGCTCGAAACGAGCAGTACTTC,CASSSGSGGARNEQYF
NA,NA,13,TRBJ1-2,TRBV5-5,TGTGCCAGCAAATTCCAGGGGAACTATGGCTACACCTTC,CASKFQGNYGYTF
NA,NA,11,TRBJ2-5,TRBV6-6,TGTGCCAGCAGCAGCCAAGAGACCCAGTACTTC,CASSSQETQYF
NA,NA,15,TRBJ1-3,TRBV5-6,TGTGCCAGCAGCTTCCAACTCTTCTCTGGAAACACCATATATTTT,CASSFQLFSGNTIYF
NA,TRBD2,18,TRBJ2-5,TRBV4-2,TGTGCCAGCAGCCAAGGGGGGAGGGCTAGCGGGTACCAAGAGACCCAGTACTTC,CASSQGGRASGYQETQYF
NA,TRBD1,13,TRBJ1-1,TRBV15,TGTGCCACCAGCCGGACAGGGAACACTGAAGCTTTCTTT,CATSRTGNTEAFF
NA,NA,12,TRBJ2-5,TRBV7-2,TGTGCCAGCAGCTTAGTAGCGGAGACCCAGTACTTC,CASSLVAETQYF
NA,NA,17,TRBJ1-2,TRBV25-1,TGTGCCAGCAGTGCCGCCGGAGGAGCCCTACCTAACTATGGCTACACCTTC,CASSAAGGALPNYGYTF
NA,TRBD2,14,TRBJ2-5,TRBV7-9,TGTGCCAGCAGCTTCGGGGGGGCCCAAGAGACCCAGTACTTC,CASSFGGAQETQYF
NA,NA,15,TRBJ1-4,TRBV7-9,TGTGCCAGCAGCTTGACAGGCCCAGCTAATGAAAAACTGTTTTTT,CASSLTGPANEKLFF
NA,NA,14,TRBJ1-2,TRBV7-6,TGTGCCAGCAGCTTAATCGCCGGAGGCTATGGCTACACCTTC,CASSLIAGGYGYTF
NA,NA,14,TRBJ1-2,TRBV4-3,TGCGCCAGCAGCCAAGATCGACAGCATTCTGGCTACACCTTC,CASSQDRQHSGYTF
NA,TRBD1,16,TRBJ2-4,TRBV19,TGTGCCAGTAGTATACCACAGGGGAGTTCCCTGAACATTCAGTACTTC,CASSIPQGSSLNIQYF
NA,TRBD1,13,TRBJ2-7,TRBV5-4,TGTGCCAGCAGCACGACAGGGCAGGTTGAGCAGTACTTC,CASSTTGQVEQYF
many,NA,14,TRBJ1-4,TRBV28,TGTGCCAGCAGTTACGGGGCAACTAATGAAAAACTGTTTTTT,CASSYGATNEKLFF
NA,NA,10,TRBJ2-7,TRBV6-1,TGTGCCACCCCGGAGGGCGAGCAGTACTTC,CATPEGEQYF
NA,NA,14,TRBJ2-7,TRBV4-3,TGCGCCAGCAGCAGAGCACAGAACTCCTACGAGCAGTACTTC,CASSRAQNSYEQYF
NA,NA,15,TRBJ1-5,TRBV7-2,TGTGCCAGCAGCTGGGGGCGACAGGGCAATCAGCCCCAGCATTTT,CASSWGRQGNQPQHF
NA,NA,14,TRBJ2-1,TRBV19,TGTGCCAGTAGTCCCCTAGGACAGCACAATGAGCAGTTCTTC,CASSPLGQHNEQFF
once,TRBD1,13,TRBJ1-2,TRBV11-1,TGTGCCAGCAGCATTTTGCAGGGGGCGGTCTACACCTTC,CASSILQGAVYTF
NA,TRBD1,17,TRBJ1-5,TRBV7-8,TGTGCCAGCAGTTTCAACGGGGACAGTGGATCTCATCAGCCCCAGCATTTT,CASSFNGDSGSHQPQHF
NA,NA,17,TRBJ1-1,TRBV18,TGTGCCAGCTCACCACGGGGGGCCGGGGGGGCGAACACTGAAGCTTTCTTT,CASSPRGAGGANTEAFF
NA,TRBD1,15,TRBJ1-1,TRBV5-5,TGTGCCAGCAGCTTGGCCCGACAGGGGAACACTGAAGCTTTCTTT,CASSLARQGNTEAFF
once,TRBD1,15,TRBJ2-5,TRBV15,TGTGCCACCAGCGCCCAGTACAGGGGAGAAGAGACCCAGTACTTC,CATSAQYRGEETQYF
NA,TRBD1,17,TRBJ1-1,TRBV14,TGTGCCAGCAGCTATGAATCCGGGAAGGGGGCTAACACTGAAGCTTTCTTT,CASSYESGKGANTEAFF
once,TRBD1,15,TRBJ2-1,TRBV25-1,TGTGCCAGCAGTGAACCCGGACAGGGGGGCCATGAGCAGTTCTTC,CASSEPGQGGHEQFF
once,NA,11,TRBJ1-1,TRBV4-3,TGCGCCAGCAGCCACCGCGCTGAAGCTTTCTTT,CASSHRAEAFF
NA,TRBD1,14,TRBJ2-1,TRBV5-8,TGTGCCAGCAGACGGACAGGAATCTACAATGAGCAGTTCTTC,CASRRTGIYNEQFF
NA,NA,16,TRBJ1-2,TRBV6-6,TGTGCCAGCAGTTACCGGGCCCCCAGGGGCGGCTATGGCTACACCTTC,CASSYRAPRGGYGYTF
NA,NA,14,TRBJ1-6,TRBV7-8,TGTGCCAGCAGCTTAGCCGGTCGCCATTCACCCCTCCACTTT,CASSLAGRHSPLHF
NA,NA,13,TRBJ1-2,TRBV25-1,TGTGCCAGCGCACAAGACCGGGTCTATGGCTACACCTTC,CASAQDRVYGYTF
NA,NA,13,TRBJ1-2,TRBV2,TGTGCCTGGGGAGGGGGGTCTAACTATGGCTACACCTTC,CAWGGGSNYGYTF
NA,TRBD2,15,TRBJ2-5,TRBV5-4,TGTGCCAGCAGCGGTAAGCGGGGGGACGGAGAGACCCAGTACTTC,CASSGKRGDGETQYF
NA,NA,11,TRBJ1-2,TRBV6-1,TGTGCCAGCAGTGTGGCCTATGGCTACACCTTC,CASSVAYGYTF
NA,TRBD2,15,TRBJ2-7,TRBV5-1,TGCGCCAGCAGCTCACTCCCGGCGGGGGCCTACGAGCAGTACTTC,CASSSLPAGAYEQYF
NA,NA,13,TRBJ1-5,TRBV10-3,TGTGCCATCTCGCAGGTTAGCAATCAGCCCCAGCATTTT,CAISQVSNQPQHF
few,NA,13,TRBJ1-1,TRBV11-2,TGTGCCAGCAGCTTCGAAGGCGGCACTGAAGCTTTCTTT,CASSFEGGTEAFF
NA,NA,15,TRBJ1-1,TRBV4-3,TGCGCCAGCAGCCAAGATGGTCCGGGAGTTACTGAAGCTTTCTTT,CASSQDGPGVTEAFF
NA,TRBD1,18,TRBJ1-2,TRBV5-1,TGCGCCAGCAGCTCCAACATACTTCAGACAGGGGGAGACTATGGCTACACCTTC,CASSSNILQTGGDYGYTF
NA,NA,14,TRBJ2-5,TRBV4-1,TGCGCCAGCAGCCGCCCGGGACTTAGGGAGACCCAGTACTTC,CASSRPGLRETQYF
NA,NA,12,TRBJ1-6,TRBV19,TGTGCCAGTAGCCCCCAGAATTCACCCCTCCACTTT,CASSPQNSPLHF
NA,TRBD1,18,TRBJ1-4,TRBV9,TGTGCCAGCAGCAAACTACAGGGGGTCGGATTAGGAAATGAAAAACTGTTTTTT,CASSKLQGVGLGNEKLFF
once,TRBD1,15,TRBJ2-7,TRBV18,TGTGCCAGCTCACCGACCGGGACAGGTTCGTACGAGCAGTACTTC,CASSPTGTGSYEQYF
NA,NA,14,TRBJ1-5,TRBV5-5,TGTGCCAGCAGCTTGGCTGAGGGTATGGAGCCCCAGCATTTT,CASSLAEGMEPQHF
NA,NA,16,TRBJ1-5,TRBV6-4,TGTGCCAGCATTGGCCTTCCGAAAGTTGAGGATCAGCCCCAGCATTTT,CASIGLPKVEDQPQHF
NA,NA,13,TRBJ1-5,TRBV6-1,TGTGCCAGCGAAGTACAGAGCAATCAGCCCCAGCATTTT,CASEVQSNQPQHF